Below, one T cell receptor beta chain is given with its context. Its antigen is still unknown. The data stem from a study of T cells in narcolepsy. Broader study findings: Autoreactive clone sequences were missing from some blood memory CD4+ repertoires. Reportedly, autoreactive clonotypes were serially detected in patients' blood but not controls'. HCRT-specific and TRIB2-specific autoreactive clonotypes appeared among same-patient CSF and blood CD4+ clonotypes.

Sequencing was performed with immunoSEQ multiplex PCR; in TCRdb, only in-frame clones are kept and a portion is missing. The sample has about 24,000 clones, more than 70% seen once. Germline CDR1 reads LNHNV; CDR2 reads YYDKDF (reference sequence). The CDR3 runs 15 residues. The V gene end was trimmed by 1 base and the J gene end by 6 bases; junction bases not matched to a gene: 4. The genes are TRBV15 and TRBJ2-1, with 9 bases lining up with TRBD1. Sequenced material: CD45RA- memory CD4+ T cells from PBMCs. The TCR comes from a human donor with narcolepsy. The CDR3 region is CATSRGGQGANEQFF. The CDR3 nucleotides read TGTGCCACCAGCAGAGGGGGACAGGGTGCCAATGAGCAGTTCTTC.